This TCR beta chain was found in a study of cytomegalovirus exposure and HLA in healthy donors. Study findings and constraints: There were a few CMV-associated chains whose specificity for CMV antigens was confirmed in vitro.

Remarks on this clone: Its antigen remains unknown.

Primers: 60 Vbeta forward and 13 Jbeta reverse. TCRdb keeps only in-frame clones here, not all; method: immunoSEQ multiplex PCR. This sample has approximately 120,000 clones; roughly three quarters occur once, and the top ten carry 1.1%. The V gene lost 4 bases and the J gene lost 4 bases, with 13 bases spanning the gap. This CDR3 spans 14 amino acids. The germline V gene encodes CDR1 SGHAT and CDR2 FQNNGV. The rearrangement uses TRBV11-2 and TRBJ1-1, with unresolved D. The sequenced sample consisted of PBMCs. The TCR sequence derives from a woman younger than 45 in good health and CMV-seronegative. CDR3 DNA: TGTGCCAGCAGCTCATCAAGGTCTAGCACTGAAGCTTTCTTT. Its translation is CASSSSRSSTEAFF.